This T cell receptor beta chain was recovered during a study of esophageal squamous cell carcinoma under preoperative chemotherapy. Time point specified: before preoperative PTX-NDP chemotherapy. Patients received paclitaxel-nedaplatin as preoperative chemotherapy before surgery. Study outcomes and limitations: Tumor-infiltrating lymphocytes showed no significant post-chemotherapy TCR diversity increase, unlike peripheral T cells.

TCRdb processed the PCR reads anew with MiXCR; each CDR3 protein has one entry. The sample records roughly 30,000 distinct CDR3 sequences, roughly half being singletons. Notes on this clonotype: The antigen remains unidentified.

CDR1 is SGHTS and CDR2 is YDEGEE in the germline V gene. The CDR3 has 15 amino acids. V was pared by 4 bases and J by 0 bases, with 11 bases between. This TCR came from a human donor with esophageal squamous cell carcinoma. The donor label of this sample is uncertain. The chain links TRBV5-8 to TRBJ2-1, with TRBD1 as a possible D gene (5 bases). This sample was taken from a patient given preoperative chemotherapy. CDR3 coding DNA: TGTGCCAGCAGCCAGGGCCGTAGCTCCTACAATGAGCAGTTCTTC. It specifies CASSQGRSSYNEQFF.